This T cell receptor (beta chain) stems from a study of neurological immune-mediated disorders. Germline assignment: CDR1 DFQATT and CDR2 SNEGSKA (reference sequence). V was clipped by 6 bases and J by 4 bases; unmatched bases: 7. The CDR3 consists of 13 residues. This clonotype was recorded at least ten times. TCRdb re-analysed the 5' RACE reads in MiXCR, keeping a single row per CDR3 protein. Among approximately 30,000 distinct CDR3 sequences listed, under 5% were seen once. The source of this sequence is a woman aged 40 to 50 in good health. Sample: CD4+ T cells from blood. V and J are TRBV20-1 and TRBJ2-5; the match to TRBD2 covers 8 bases. CDR3 DNA: TGCAGTGCCAGACCTAGCGGGCGAGAGACCCAGTACTTC. Translating gives CSARPSGRETQYF.